The sequence of this TCR beta chain was determined in a study of cytomegalovirus exposure and HLA in healthy donors. PCR was performed using 60 Vbeta and 13 Jbeta primers. Assay: immunoSEQ multiplex PCR; the TCRdb copy retains only in-frame clones and omits some. The sample holds some 150,000 clones; under 80% are singletons and the top ten take about 4.5%. Notes on the study in general: Reportedly, HLA-A and HLA-B alleles of most subjects were accurately predicted from TCR beta.

Trimming stripped 1 base from V and 5 bases from J, with 17 bases between. The CDR3 covers 16 residues. Per the germline V gene, CDR1 is MDHEN and CDR2 is SYDVKM. Note on this clone: Its antigen is unidentified.

The source of this sequence is a man between 35 and 55 years old in good health and CMV-seronegative. Sequenced input: PBMCs. The rearrangement uses TRBV28 and TRBJ1-1; D is possibly TRBD1 (5 bases). CDR3 sequence: CASSLYWDRGGTEAFF. In nucleotides, the CDR3 is TGTGCCAGCAGTTTATATTGGGATCGGGGGGGGACTGAAGCTTTCTTT.